The rows below give T cell receptor beta chains drawn from one sample of a study of blood T cell repertoires in COVID-19. Produced via immunoSEQ multiplex PCR; TCRdb's table is partial and in-frame only. The top ten hold 2.3% of the sample, which has around 400,000 clones, more than 70% seen once. Sequencing was carried out using peripheral blood. The receptors shown here come from a woman aged 55 to 70 with COVID-19, enrolled during active disease. The conserved cysteine and the conserved F or W are not part of the CDR3 here. A D gene is named only where the DNA matches it firmly.

j_call: TRBJ2-7; v_call: TRBV3-1/TRBV3-2; d_call: TRBD2; cdr3_aa: ASSPASGGGYEQY
j_call: TRBJ1-6; v_call: TRBV27; d_call: TRBD1; cdr3_aa: ASSLRPVTGRNSPLH
j_call: TRBJ1-2; v_call: TRBV2; d_call: TRBD1; cdr3_aa: ASSRDSNYGYT
j_call: TRBJ1-1; v_call: TRBV28; d_call: NA; cdr3_aa: ASRAGGSVAEAF
j_call: TRBJ2-3; v_call: TRBV18; d_call: TRBD2; cdr3_aa: ASSPLPRTSGANTDTQY
j_call: TRBJ1-6; v_call: TRBV4-2; d_call: TRBD1; cdr3_aa: ASSQDRTGATGTLH
j_call: TRBJ2-1; v_call: TRBV9; d_call: TRBD2; cdr3_aa: ASSAGAGVTNEQF
j_call: TRBJ2-1; v_call: TRBV9; d_call: TRBD1; cdr3_aa: ASSWTPGQGVNEQF
j_call: TRBJ2-2; v_call: TRBV11-2; d_call: TRBD2; cdr3_aa: ASSQEFLAGGPSGELF
j_call: TRBJ2-2; v_call: TRBV18; d_call: NA; cdr3_aa: ASSDLQGPNTGELF
j_call: TRBJ1-5; v_call: TRBV20-1; d_call: NA; cdr3_aa: SASYSRNQPQH
j_call: TRBJ2-1; v_call: TRBV5-1; d_call: TRBD1; cdr3_aa: ASSSGQGNEQF
j_call: TRBJ1-3; v_call: TRBV18; d_call: NA; cdr3_aa: ASSPEGNTIY
j_call: TRBJ2-1; v_call: TRBV18; d_call: TRBD2; cdr3_aa: ASSPTASGSYNEQF
j_call: TRBJ1-1; v_call: TRBV5-6; d_call: TRBD1; cdr3_aa: ASSLEQGLTEAF
j_call: TRBJ1-1; v_call: TRBV5-1; d_call: TRBD1; cdr3_aa: ASSPQQGFGGLNTEAF
j_call: TRBJ2-7; v_call: TRBV12-3/TRBV12-4; d_call: TRBD1; cdr3_aa: ASSYRGSYEQY
j_call: TRBJ2-3; v_call: TRBV4-1; d_call: NA; cdr3_aa: ASSQGVDTQY
j_call: TRBJ2-1; v_call: TRBV5-6; d_call: TRBD2; cdr3_aa: ASSFFGRNRLGAGGREF
j_call: TRBJ2-3; v_call: TRBV5-5; d_call: NA; cdr3_aa: ASSRDRTDTQY
j_call: TRBJ1-2; v_call: TRBV5-5; d_call: NA; cdr3_aa: ASSPPGYGYT
j_call: TRBJ2-7; v_call: TRBV28; d_call: NA; cdr3_aa: ATTPYQPTGPEQY
j_call: TRBJ1-2; v_call: TRBV12-3/TRBV12-4; d_call: NA; cdr3_aa: ASSGQFYGYT
j_call: TRBJ1-4; v_call: TRBV6-5; d_call: NA; cdr3_aa: ASSNVGSRNEKLF
j_call: TRBJ1-1; v_call: TRBV6-5; d_call: NA; cdr3_aa: ASTNQGIGYTEAF
j_call: TRBJ2-3; v_call: TRBV27; d_call: NA; cdr3_aa: ASSWRGLDRSNTQY
j_call: TRBJ1-4; v_call: TRBV5-6; d_call: NA; cdr3_aa: ASSLLGQSRGKLF
j_call: TRBJ2-1; v_call: TRBV6-5; d_call: NA; cdr3_aa: ASSLTYNEQF